A single sample gave rise to the 20 T cell receptor beta chains below, sequenced in a study of early T cells in non-severe SARS-CoV-2 infection. TCRdb reanalysed the 5' RACE reads using MiXCR and keeps one entry per CDR3 protein. The sample has more than 95,000 distinct CDR3 sequences; about 11% are singletons. Sequencing used whole blood, obtained at baseline. The origin of the receptors is an adult who was a healthcare worker with PCR-confirmed SARS-CoV-2 infection or an uninfected control (not recorded which).

As for this clonotype: A read error may be the cause here, since a much bigger clone is one base away. The V and J genes are TRBV11-3 and TRBJ2-7; 10 positions agree with TRBD2. CDR3 length equals 16 residues. In germline, CDR1 is SGHNT, CDR2 YENEEA. V lost 5 bases, J lost 8 bases, and 15 bases stayed unmatched. The CDR3 DNA sequence: TGTGCCAGCAGCCCCTCAGCCGGGACTAGCGTCCACCAGCAGTACTTC. Protein sequence: CASSPSAGTSVHQQYF. The variable domain in full, with the rest retrieved from reference TRBV11-3 and TRBJ2-7, is EAGVVQSPRYKIIEKKQPVAFWCNPISGHNTLYWYLQNLGQGPELLIRYENEEAVDDSQLPKDRFSAERLKGVDSTLKIQPAELGDSAVYLCASSPSAGTSVHQQYFGPGTRLTVT.

The chain joins TRBV5-6 to TRBJ1-1; unclear D gene. Germline V gene sequence: CDR1 SGHDT, CDR2 YYEEEE. The CDR3 has 12 residues. V was shortened by 7 bases and J by 3 bases, with 10 bases between the two germline ends. The CDR3 nucleotides read TGTGCCAGCGGTACAGACCACACTGAAGCTTTCTTT. Amino acid sequence: CASGTDHTEAFF.

This chain uses TRBV30 with TRBJ2-3; TRBD1 agrees at 7 bases. V lost 3 bases, J lost 6 bases, and 9 bases stayed unmatched. The CDR3 consists of 14 residues. The germline V gene encodes CDR1 GTSNPN and CDR2 SVGIG (reference sequence). CDR3 coding DNA: TGTGCCTGGAGCATCAGGGGGATGACGGATACGCAGTATTTT. Protein product: CAWSIRGMTDTQYF.

This clonotype has a count of ten or more. This chain connects TRBV5-4 to TRBJ2-3, with 12 bases fitting TRBD2. The CDR3 consists of 16 residues. From germline, CDR1 is SGHNT and CDR2 YYREEE (reference sequence). V lost 1 base to trimming and J lost 6 bases; unmatched junction nucleotides: 6. The CDR3 here is CASSLRLAGAADTQYF. In DNA, the CDR3 is TGTGCCAGCAGCTTGAGACTAGCGGGGGCTGCGGATACGCAGTATTTT. Full variable domain (rest looked up from reference TRBV5-4 and TRBJ2-3): ETGVTQSPTHLIKTRGQQVTLRCSSQSGHNTVSWYQQALGQGPQFIFQYYREEENGRGNFPPRFSGLQFPNYSSELNVNALELDDSALYLCASSLRLAGAADTQYFGPGTRLTVL.

The chain recombines TRBV4-3 with TRBJ2-7, with a possible D match to TRBD1 (5 bases). This CDR3 contains 16 residues. With 0 bases removed from V and 3 bases from J, the gap between germline ends came to 15 bases. The germline gives CDR1 LGHNA, CDR2 YSLEER. The DNA of the CDR3 is TGCGCCAGCAGCCAAGATAGGGCAGGGATGTACTACGAGCAGTACTTC. Protein sequence: CASSQDRAGMYYEQYF.

The sample holds many counts of this clonotype. The rearrangement uses TRBV2 and TRBJ2-1; 8 nucleotides match TRBD2. The germline CDR1 and CDR2 sequences are SNHLY and FYNNEI. Trimming took 4 bases from V and 0 from J; bases not matched to a gene: 2. The CDR3 is 15 residues long. The CDR3 region has the DNA TGTGCCAGCAGTGTAGCGGGATTCTCCTACAATGAGCAGTTCTTC. This gives the protein CASSVAGFSYNEQFF.

This clonotype was detected ten times or more. The V gene is TRBV20-1, the J gene TRBJ1-1; a weak D match, TRBD1 (5 bases). V lost 0 bases and J lost 4, with 18 bases in between. The CDR3 loop spans 16 amino acids. Germline assignment: CDR1 DFQATT and CDR2 SNEGSKA (reference sequence). The CDR3: CSARETTGTMGTEAFF. In DNA, the CDR3 is TGCAGTGCTAGAGAGACTACAGGCACAATGGGCACTGAAGCTTTCTTT.

This clonotype has more than one count but fewer than ten. CDR3: CAITGGVTDTQYF. The CDR3, as DNA: TGTGCCATCACTGGCGGGGTCACAGATACGCAGTATTTT. The chain combines TRBV10-3 with TRBJ2-3, with D possibly matching TRBD2 (6 bases). V was trimmed by 7 bases and J by 2 bases, leaving 10 bases between them. Looked up from germline, CDR1 is ENHRY and CDR2 is SYGVKD. The CDR3 totals 13 residues.

This clonotype was observed at least ten times. The rearrangement joins TRBV6-1 to TRBJ2-3; D might be TRBD2 (6 bases). The CDR3 length is 13 residues. V lost 7 bases to trimming and J lost 3 bases, with 11 bases between them. The germline CDR1 and CDR2 sequences are MNHNS and SASEGT. The CDR3 DNA sequence: TGTGCCAGCAAAGGCGGGGCGACAGATACGCAGTATTTT. Protein product: CASKGGATDTQYF.

The sample holds a few counts of this clonotype. This chain links TRBV9 with TRBJ2-3; 16 bases fit TRBD2. The CDR3 totals 16 residues. CDR1 is SGDLS and CDR2 is YYNGEE in the germline V gene. The trim removed 4 bases at V and 11 bases at J, leaving 10 bases unmatched. The CDR3 region is CASSPAGTSGGAGQYF. The CDR3 DNA reads TGTGCCAGCAGCCCAGCGGGGACTAGCGGGGGGGCAGGGCAGTATTTT.

This clonotype was seen a few times. V usage is TRBV15 and J usage is TRBJ2-1; TRBD1 matches at 8 bases. Germline CDR1 LNHNV, CDR2 YYDKDF (reference sequence). V trimming: 0 bases; J trimming: 10 bases; junction bases outside the gene matches: 11. CDR3 length: 16 residues. CDR3 in amino acids: CATSRDMTNRGTEQFF. The CDR3 nucleotides read TGTGCCACCAGCAGAGATATGACAAACAGGGGGACCGAGCAGTTCTTC.

This clonotype was seen only a few times. The rearrangement links TRBV19 to TRBJ2-3; D gene uncertain. CDR1 is LNHDA and CDR2 is SQIVND in the germline V gene (reference sequence). This CDR3 contains 14 residues. V was shortened by 5 bases and J by 2 bases, with 11 bases between the two germline ends. The CDR3 here is CASSPQRTTDTQYF. The CDR3 nucleotides are TGTGCCAGTAGTCCCCAGAGGACCACAGATACGCAGTATTTT.

This sequence joins TRBV7-2 and TRBJ2-2; 10 bases line up with TRBD2. There are 16 residues in the CDR3. V lost 6 bases and J lost 1; bases outside the gene matches: 5. Looked up from germline, CDR1 is SGHTA and CDR2 is FQGNSA. CDR3 bases: TGTGCCAGCAGTGCTAGCGGGAGCTTGAACACCGGGGAGCTGTTTTTT. Its translation: CASSASGSLNTGELFF.

The J gene is TRBJ2-3, the V gene TRBV11-1, with D perhaps matching TRBD1 (5 bases). The CDR3 loop spans 13 amino acids. CDR1 and CDR2 from the germline V gene are SGHAT and FQDESV (reference sequence). V gave up 5 bases and J gave up 4 bases, with 10 bases separating them. The CDR3 nucleotides read TGTGCCAGCAGCCTCCGACAGCCAGATACGCAGTATTTT. Protein product: CASSLRQPDTQYF.

The CDR3 loop reads CASSPPGTSDNEQFF. CDR3 DNA sequence: TGTGCCAGCTCACCACCCGGGACTAGCGACAATGAGCAGTTCTTC. V gene TRBV18 combines with J gene TRBJ2-1; 10 bases are shared with TRBD2. CDR1 is KGHSH, CDR2 LQKENI, per germline. J was trimmed by 5 bases and V by 0 bases; bases with no gene match: 1. The CDR3 sequence is 15 residues long.

This clonotype was counted at least ten times. The genes are TRBV6-1 and TRBJ1-1; D gene uncertain. V lost 7 bases and J 1 base, leaving 13 bases between the germline ends. The germline gives CDR1 MNHNS, CDR2 SASEGT. The CDR3 length is 14 residues. CDR3 protein: CASTRVPANTEAFF. CDR3 nucleotide sequence: TGTGCCAGCACCCGAGTTCCAGCGAACACTGAAGCTTTCTTT.

This clonotype was seen at least ten times. The chain employs TRBV7-9 and TRBJ2-3; possibly TRBD1 for D (6 bases). The CDR3 is 16 residues long. Germline values: CDR1 SEHNR, CDR2 FQNEAQ (reference sequence). V shed 3 bases and J shed 4 bases, with 17 bases lying between them. The CDR3 spells CASSFFRDILADTQYF. CDR3 DNA sequence: TGTGCCAGCAGCTTCTTCCGGGACATTCTCGCAGATACGCAGTATTTT.

The chain links TRBV18 to TRBJ1-1; tentatively, D is TRBD1 (5 bases). CDR1 KGHSH and CDR2 LQKENI come from the germline V gene. The CDR3 contains 14 residues. V lost 3 bases to trimming and J lost 4 bases, with 12 bases between them. CDR3 in amino acids: CASSPLSGGTEAFF. The DNA of the CDR3 is TGTGCCAGCTCACCCCTATCGGGGGGCACTGAAGCTTTCTTT.

As regards this clonotype: A much larger clone lies one base from this, so it may be a read error. This chain joins TRBV6-2 or TRBV6-3 and TRBJ2-5; the match to TRBD2 covers 11 bases. V lost 7 bases to trimming and J lost 4 bases; unmatched junction nucleotides: 11. This CDR3 has 16 amino acids. Germline V lookup: CDR1 MNHEY, CDR2 SVGEGT. The CDR3 DNA is TGTGCCAGCACTATAGCGGGAGGGCCGATTGGAGAGACCCAGTACTTC. Amino acids: CASTIAGGPIGETQYF.

This rearrangement joins TRBV7-9 to TRBJ2-7; D possibly corresponds to TRBD2 (5 bases). The CDR3 has 12 amino acids. Germline V CDR1 and CDR2: SEHNR, FQNEAQ (reference sequence). V was cut by 4 bases and J by 7 bases, with 11 bases left in between. Here the CDR3 DNA reads TGTGCCAGCAGCTACCCTGGCGGGGAGCAGTACTTC. This gives the protein CASSYPGGEQYF. Full variable domain (outside the CDR3, taken from reference TRBV7-9 and TRBJ2-7): DTGVSQNPRHKITKRGQNVTFRCDPISEHNRLYWYRQTLGQGPEFLTYFQNEAQLEKSRLLSDRFSAERPKGSFSTLEIQRTEQGDSAMYLCASSYPGGEQYFGPGTRLTVT.